The sequence of this T cell receptor (beta chain) was determined in a study of cytomegalovirus exposure and HLA in healthy donors. Germline V CDR1 and CDR2: LNHDA, SQIVND (reference sequence). V gave up 2 bases and J gave up 4 bases, with 14 bases separating them. The CDR3 spans 15 residues. Vbeta (60) and Jbeta (13) primers were used in the PCR. Produced via immunoSEQ multiplex PCR; TCRdb's table is partial and in-frame only. The table shows 95,000 to 150,000 clones, with under 12% occurring only once. The sample was PBMCs. V and J are TRBV19 and TRBJ1-1; unclear D gene. This receptor was obtained from a woman younger than 35 in good health and CMV-seropositive. CDR3 amino acids: CASSILAGGSTEAFF. CDR3 in DNA: TGTGCCAGTAGTATATTGGCAGGAGGAAGCACTGAAGCTTTCTTT.